This paragraph covers one TCR beta chain sequence. Its antigen is unidentified. PCR used 60 Vbeta primers and 13 Jbeta primers. Using immunoSEQ multiplex PCR, the repertoire was profiled, and TCRdb retains in-frame clones only, with some absent. This repertoire comprises 100,000 to 150,000 clones; its ten largest clones make up 1.7%. This record comes from a study of cytomegalovirus exposure and HLA in healthy donors. Whole-study findings and limits: DRB1 showed the most TCR associations and HLA-C the fewest in a later analysis, as rates varied by HLA locus. In a later analysis, V- and J-gene trimming of beta chains associated with a DCLRE1C missense variant, replicated independently.

This CDR3 spans 16 amino acids. J lost 8 bases, V lost 4 bases, and 12 bases had no gene match. Germline V lookup: CDR1 SGHRS, CDR2 YFSETQ. This TCR derives from a man younger than 35 in good health and CMV-seronegative. The sequenced sample consisted of PBMCs. V gene TRBV5-1 combines with J gene TRBJ2-1; 10 bases map to TRBD2. CDR3 residues: CASSTDSLAGVDEQFF. The DNA of the CDR3 is TGCGCCAGCAGCACCGACAGTCTAGCGGGGGTCGATGAGCAGTTCTTC.